The next 28 T cell receptor beta chains were all read from a single sample in a study of T-cell memory formation after mild COVID-19. TCRdb passed the 5' RACE reads through MiXCR, listing each CDR3 protein once. Here the sample spans roughly 240,000 distinct CDR3 sequences, 15% to 19% being singletons. The source material was PBMCs or a T cell subset sorted from them (not recorded which). All receptors come from an adult woman who had mild COVID-19 (a few samples of this study predate the infection). Cell type and time point are not known.

The rearrangement joins TRBV20-1 to TRBJ2-5; TRBD2 is a possible D gene (5 bases). CDR1 and CDR2 from the germline V gene are DFQATT and SNEGSKA (reference sequence). This CDR3 region has 14 residues. The ends were cut back, 1 base at V and 0 bases at J, with 9 bases in the middle. CDR3: CSARAGRDQETQYF. The CDR3, as DNA: TGCAGTGCTAGAGCCGGGCGGGACCAAGAGACCCAGTACTTC.

In its sample, this clonotype was seen a few times. The chain carries TRBV5-1 and TRBJ1-6; D possibly corresponds to TRBD1 (5 bases). V was trimmed by 1 base and J by 6 bases, leaving 14 bases between them. CDR1 is SGHRS and CDR2 is YFSETQ in the germline V gene. There are 16 residues in the CDR3. The CDR3 DNA follows: TGCGCCAGCAGCTTGTTTGCCGACAGTAGTAATTCACCCCTCCACTTT. Amino acid sequence: CASSLFADSSNSPLHF.

This clonotype was observed once. The rearrangement links TRBV5-6 to TRBJ2-3; 9 bases are a match to TRBD2. The trim removed 2 bases at V and 3 bases at J, leaving 10 bases unmatched. The CDR3 is 17 residues long. Germline loops: CDR1 SGHDT, CDR2 YYEEEE. This chain's CDR3 is CASSFGSGGPETDTQYF. For the CDR3, the DNA is TGTGCCAGCAGCTTTGGTAGCGGGGGCCCCGAAACAGATACGCAGTATTTT.

This clonotype was observed many times. The chain combines TRBV20-1 with TRBJ2-5; 10 bases agree with TRBD1. The CDR3 runs to 13 residues. J gave up 4 bases and V 5 bases, and 4 bases lay outside the gene matches. Germline V gene sequence: CDR1 DFQATT, CDR2 SNEGSKA (reference sequence). CDR3 amino acids: CSAGGQGGETQYF. The CDR3 DNA reads TGCAGTGCTGGTGGACAGGGGGGAGAGACCCAGTACTTC.

J is TRBJ2-5 and V is TRBV24-1, with 7 bases aligning to TRBD1. V dropped 3 bases and J dropped 5; count of bases not matched to a gene: 8. This CDR3 is 15 amino acids long. Germline V gene sequence: CDR1 KGHDR, CDR2 SFDVKD. CDR3 protein: CATSDPGTVKETQYF. The CDR3 coding sequence is TGTGCCACCAGTGATCCCGGGACAGTCAAGGAGACCCAGTACTTC.

The rearrangement joins TRBV5-6 to TRBJ2-3, with D maybe TRBD1 (5 bases). Germline V gives CDR1 SGHDT, CDR2 YYEEEE. The CDR3 spans 14 residues. V lost 0 bases and J lost 5, with 10 bases in between. The CDR3 nucleotides are TGTGCCAGCAGCTTGGGCAGGGCTGGAGATACGCAGTATTTT. Translated, it gives CASSLGRAGDTQYF.

The V and J genes are TRBV30 and TRBJ1-5; 7 bases are shared with TRBD1. This CDR3 contains 12 residues. From germline, CDR1 is GTSNPN and CDR2 SVGIG (reference sequence). The V and J ends lost 5 bases and 2 bases, in that order; junction bases with no gene match: 0. The CDR3, as DNA: TGTGCCTGGGGACAGGGCAATCAGCCCCAGCATTTT. Amino acid sequence: CAWGQGNQPQHF.

Only a few counts were recorded for this clonotype. J is TRBJ1-5 and V is TRBV20-1, with no clear D. The CDR3 extends over 13 amino acids. CDR1 and CDR2 from the germline V gene are DFQATT and SNEGSKA (reference sequence). Trimming took off 5 bases at V and 0 bases at J, with 8 bases between the two ends. CDR3: CSASDISNQPQHF. In nucleotides, the CDR3 is TGCAGTGCTTCCGACATTAGCAATCAGCCCCAGCATTTT.

This clonotype was detected only a few times. V gene TRBV2 combines with J gene TRBJ2-3; unclear D gene. This CDR3 has 14 amino acids. Germline CDR1 is SNHLY and CDR2 is FYNNEI. V was cut by 3 bases and J by 2 bases, with 9 bases left in between. The CDR3 here is CASSEGGYTDTQYF. The CDR3 region has the DNA TGTGCCAGCAGTGAGGGCGGCTACACAGATACGCAGTATTTT.

This clonotype was seen more than once but under ten times. The V and J genes are TRBV18 and TRBJ2-1, with unresolved D. CDR1 is KGHSH and CDR2 is LQKENI in the germline V gene. The CDR3 has 12 residues. V lost 3 bases to trimming and J lost 6 bases, with 6 bases between them. The DNA for the CDR3 is TGTGCCAGCTCACCCCGAGTCAATGAGCAGTTCTTC. Translating gives CASSPRVNEQFF.

This clonotype has more than one count but fewer than ten. The chain joins TRBV13 to TRBJ2-7; 8 bases are a match to TRBD1. CDR3 length equals 16 residues. The ends lost 1 base at V and 2 bases at J; junction bases unmatched: 7. CDR1 is PRHDT and CDR2 is FYEKMQ in the germline V gene (reference sequence). Here the CDR3 DNA reads TGTGCCAGCAGCTTAGTCTCCAGGGGGCCGGCCTACGAGCAGTACTTC. This sequence encodes CASSLVSRGPAYEQYF.

This clonotype was detected ten times or more. The chain recombines TRBV20-1 with TRBJ2-5; 8 bases are shared with TRBD1. The CDR3 extends over 13 amino acids. Germline V CDR1 and CDR2: DFQATT, SNEGSKA (reference sequence). The V gene end was trimmed by 4 bases and the J gene end by 5 bases; junction bases not matched to a gene: 6. CDR3: CSAIATGAETQYF. CDR3 nucleotides: TGCAGTGCTATAGCGACAGGGGCCGAGACCCAGTACTTC.

This clonotype has at least ten counts. The chain links TRBV29-1 to TRBJ1-1, with 7 bases fitting TRBD1. Trimming took 6 bases from V and 1 from J; bases not matched to a gene: 8. Per the germline V gene, CDR1 is SQVTM and CDR2 is ANQGSEA. The CDR3 is 14 amino acids. CDR3 region: CSVFGQETNTEAFF. CDR3 DNA sequence: TGCAGCGTCTTCGGACAGGAGACGAACACTGAAGCTTTCTTT.

The CDR3: CASSLVDGGYEQYF. The DNA for the CDR3 is TGCGCCAGCAGCTTGGTCGACGGTGGTTACGAGCAGTACTTC. V gene TRBV5-1 combines with J gene TRBJ2-7; D unresolved. The CDR3 runs to 14 residues. CDR1 SGHRS and CDR2 YFSETQ come from the germline V gene. With 0 bases removed from V and 4 bases from J, the gap between germline ends came to 11 bases. Combining the CDR3 with reference TRBV5-1 and TRBJ2-7 gives the whole variable domain KAGVTQTPRYLIKTRGQQVTLSCSPISGHRSVSWYQQTPGQGLQFLFEYFSETQRNKGNFPGRFSGRQFSNSRSEMNVSTLELGDSALYLCASSLVDGGYEQYFGPGTRLTVT.

This clonotype was seen only a few times. The chain joins TRBV5-4 to TRBJ2-7; D perhaps matches TRBD1 (6 bases). This CDR3 has 15 residues. Between the trimmed V and J ends, which lost 3 bases and 7 bases, there was a span of 20 bases. Per the germline V gene, CDR1 is SGHNT and CDR2 is YYREEE (reference sequence). This CDR3 reads CASSWGQGRIIEQYF. CDR3 coding DNA: TGTGCCAGCAGCTGGGGGCAGGGAAGAATTATAGAGCAGTACTTC.

The V call is TRBV11-3, the J call TRBJ2-1; D is perhaps TRBD2 (6 bases). The CDR3 is 14 residues long. Trimming removed 1 base from V and 5 bases from J, with 9 bases in between. The germline CDR1 and CDR2 sequences are SGHNT and YENEEA. CDR3 sequence (DNA): TGTGCCAGCAGCTTAGTTGGCGGGGACAATGAGCAGTTCTTC. Its protein product is CASSLVGGDNEQFF.

The chain uses TRBV18 and TRBJ1-2, with D tentatively TRBD1 (6 bases). Trimming removed 2 bases at V and 2 bases at J, with 12 bases between. Germline CDR1 reads KGHSH; CDR2 reads LQKENI. CDR3 length equals 15 residues. CDR3 nucleotide sequence: TGTGCCAGCTCACCAAGGACAGCGGAGAACTATGGCTACACCTTC. It is translated as CASSPRTAENYGYTF. The full variable domain, rest sourced from reference TRBV18 and TRBJ1-2, is NAGVMQNPRHLVRRRGQEARLRCSPMKGHSHVYWYRQLPEEGLKFMVYLQKENIIDESGMPKERFSAEFPKEGPSILRIQQVVRGDSAAYFCASSPRTAENYGYTFGSGTRLTVV.

Only a few counts were recorded for this clonotype. The J gene is TRBJ2-6, the V gene TRBV27; D is undetermined. Germline V gene data show CDR1 as MNHEY and CDR2 as SMNVEV (reference sequence). V was clipped by 8 bases and J by 0 bases, with 8 bases between them. CDR3 length equals 14 residues. The CDR3 DNA sequence: TGTGCCAGCGGCTCAAACTCTGGGGCCAACGTCCTGACTTTC. This gives the protein CASGSNSGANVLTF.

The chain is built from TRBV19 and TRBJ2-4; unclear D gene. CDR3 length: 11 residues. Trimming cost V 1 base and J 8 bases, with 3 bases left between them. Germline values: CDR1 LNHDA, CDR2 SQIVND (reference sequence). The DNA for the CDR3 is TGTGCCAGTAGTATAGCTGACATTCAGTACTTC. Translation gives CASSIADIQYF.

The V and J genes are TRBV24-1 and TRBJ2-7; 11 bases are shared with TRBD1. The length of the CDR3 is 15 residues. In germline, CDR1 is KGHDR, CDR2 SFDVKD. V gave up 4 bases and J gave up 5 bases; unmatched junction bases: 6. The CDR3 nucleotides are TGTGCCACCAGTGACCCGGGACAGGGGGACGACGAGCAGTACTTC. Amino acids: CATSDPGQGDDEQYF.

In its sample, this clonotype was seen a few times. V and J are TRBV12-3 or TRBV12-4 and TRBJ1-3, with TRBD1 matching over 7 bases. V gave up 6 bases and J gave up 0 bases; unmatched junction bases: 5. This CDR3 has 15 amino acids. The chain's CDR3 is CASRRQGLSGNTIYF. As DNA, the CDR3 is TGTGCCAGCAGACGACAGGGACTCTCTGGAAACACCATATATTTT.

This clonotype appeared many times. This chain connects TRBV7-2 to TRBJ2-1; 13 bases are shared with TRBD2. The trim removed 1 base at V and 4 bases at J, leaving 4 bases unmatched. The CDR3 has 17 residues. CDR1 and CDR2 from the germline V gene are SGHTA and FQGNSA. The CDR3 loop reads CASSLDSLAGGYNEQFF. CDR3 nucleotide sequence: TGTGCCAGCAGCTTAGATTCACTAGCGGGAGGGTACAATGAGCAGTTCTTC.

This chain connects TRBV6-2 or TRBV6-3 to TRBJ1-5; tentatively, D is TRBD1 (6 bases). CDR1 and CDR2 (germline): MNHEY, SVGEGT. There are 14 residues in the CDR3. Trimming left V 6 bases short and J 9 bases short, with 18 bases between. The CDR3 here is CASSFQGRSTPQHF. Here the CDR3 DNA reads TGTGCCAGCAGCTTCCAGGGGAGGTCGACGCCCCAGCATTTT.

This chain uses TRBV12-3 or TRBV12-4 with TRBJ1-2; tentative D call: TRBD1 (5 bases). This CDR3 is built from 15 residues. V lost 3 bases and J 4 bases, leaving 15 bases between the germline ends. CDR3: CASSFYSQGPYGYTF. CDR3 in DNA: TGTGCCAGCAGTTTTTATAGTCAGGGACCCTATGGCTACACCTTC.

This clonotype was seen more than once but under ten times. V is TRBV7-9 and J is TRBJ1-2; unclear D gene. V shed 3 bases and J shed 6 bases, with 14 bases lying between them. The CDR3 totals 14 residues. Germline CDR1 is SEHNR and CDR2 is FQNEAQ (reference sequence). The CDR3 DNA is TGTGCCAGCAGCTTGATGAATCGGGCTCATGGCTACACCTTC. It encodes CASSLMNRAHGYTF.

This clonotype was detected ten times or more. This chain uses TRBV7-9 with TRBJ1-1; possible D gene TRBD1, 5 bases. V was cut by 0 bases and J by 1 base, with 6 bases left in between. Germline CDR1 reads SEHNR; CDR2 reads FQNEAQ (reference sequence). The CDR3 loop spans 14 amino acids. CDR3 sequence reads: CASSLAGANTEAFF. DNA of the CDR3: TGTGCCAGCAGCTTAGCTGGGGCGAACACTGAAGCTTTCTTT.

This clonotype was seen at least ten times. The chain has TRBV20-1 and TRBJ2-1; D is ambiguous. The V end was cut by 0 bases, the J end by 6 bases, with 6 bases between. Germline-derived CDR1 and CDR2 are DFQATT and SNEGSKA (reference sequence). This CDR3 has 12 residues. The DNA for the CDR3 is TGCAGTGCTAGAGACGACCTCAATGAGCAGTTCTTC. It codes for CSARDDLNEQFF.

V and J are TRBV28 and TRBJ2-1; 7 bases are a match to TRBD1. V was clipped by 5 bases and J by 7 bases; unmatched bases: 14. The germline CDR1 and CDR2 sequences are MDHEN and SYDVKM. The CDR3 loop spans 16 amino acids. This chain's CDR3 is CASSLTPATGNNEQFF. The CDR3 coding sequence is TGTGCCAGCAGTCTCACCCCCGCGACAGGGAATAATGAGCAGTTCTTC.